This paragraph covers one T cell receptor (beta chain) sequence. Repertoires were generated with immunoSEQ multiplex PCR, while TCRdb's copy carries only in-frame clones and drops some. This table holds 110,000 to 150,000 clones, around 80% found once. The source of the sample is a study of blood T cell repertoires in COVID-19. The material sequenced was peripheral blood. The TCR originated in a man aged 55 to 70 with active or convalescent COVID-19.

The CDR3 coding sequence is TGTGCCAGCAGTCCGGCGGCAGGGGATCAGCCCCAGCATTTT. Translated: CASSPAAGDQPQHF. The chain couples TRBV3-1 (or the pseudogene TRBV3-2) to TRBJ1-5, with D possibly being TRBD1 (6 bases). The CDR3 runs 14 residues. V gave up 6 bases and J gave up 5 bases, with 14 bases separating them. Germline CDR1 is LGHDT and CDR2 is YNNKEL (reference sequence).